A selection of T cell receptor beta chains follows, all from one sample in a study of cytomegalovirus exposure and HLA in healthy donors. The protocol was immunoSEQ multiplex PCR, while the TCRdb copy is restricted to in-frame clones and leaves out a portion. The sample contains a few hundred thousand clones, just over 70% of which appear only once. The specimen was PBMCs. All receptors come from a female donor in good health and CMV-seronegative. The CDR3 runs from the conserved cysteine through the conserved F or W. Each record gives: CDR3 DNA, CDR3 protein, V gene, clone size, D gene, J gene. A D gene is named only where the DNA matches it firmly. Clone sizes are given selectively: once, few, many, or a class where the clone is expanded.

DNA: TGTGCCAGCAGCTTCCAGGGGGCTGAAGCTTTCTTT
CDR3: CASSFQGAEAFF
V: TRBV7-9
size: -
D: TRBD1
J: TRBJ1-1

DNA: TGTTCCAGCAGCTTAGCAGCGGCCATGAGAAATGAGCAGTTCTTC
CDR3: CSSSLAAAMRNEQFF
V: TRBV7-9
size: -
D: -
J: TRBJ2-1

DNA: TGTTCCAGCAGCTTAGGGGAGCGGGGGCAGTTCTTC
CDR3: CSSSLGERGQFF
V: TRBV7-9
size: -
D: TRBD2
J: TRBJ2-1

DNA: TGTGCCAGCAGCCTAACCGGGACAGGGGCCGAGCAGTACTTC
CDR3: CASSLTGTGAEQYF
V: TRBV7-3
size: -
D: TRBD1
J: TRBJ2-7

DNA: TGTGCCTGGAGGGAACGGGGGGCTGAAGCTTTCTTT
CDR3: CAWRERGAEAFF
V: TRBV30
size: once
D: -
J: TRBJ1-1

DNA: TGTGCCAGCAGCCCGGGACAGTATCAGCCCCAGCATTTT
CDR3: CASSPGQYQPQHF
V: TRBV6-1
size: -
D: TRBD1
J: TRBJ1-5

DNA: TGTGCCAGCAGCTTTAATCTAGCGGGAGGGTATACGCAGTATTTT
CDR3: CASSFNLAGGYTQYF
V: TRBV11-2
size: -
D: TRBD2
J: TRBJ2-3

DNA: TGCGCCAGCAGTCCTTCTAGCGGGAACACCGGGGAGCTGTTTTTT
CDR3: CASSPSSGNTGELFF
V: TRBV10-1
size: -
D: TRBD2
J: TRBJ2-2

DNA: TGTTCCAGCAGCCCACCGGATGAAAAACTGTTTTTT
CDR3: CSSSPPDEKLFF
V: TRBV7-9
size: -
D: -
J: TRBJ1-4

DNA: TGTGCCAGCAGTGCCGACAGGAGTAACACTGAAGCTTTCTTT
CDR3: CASSADRSNTEAFF
V: TRBV6-1
size: -
D: -
J: TRBJ1-1

DNA: TGTGCCTGGAGGCCCCGGGGGACTGGAAACACCATATATTTT
CDR3: CAWRPRGTGNTIYF
V: TRBV30
size: -
D: -
J: TRBJ1-3

DNA: TGTGCCAGCAGCAAATTCTCGGCGGGACCCCTACTAGGTGATACGCAGTATTTT
CDR3: CASSKFSAGPLLGDTQYF
V: TRBV21-1
size: -
D: -
J: TRBJ2-3

DNA: TGCGCCAGCAGCTTGGGCCCGGGGAGTGAAAAACTGTTTTTT
CDR3: CASSLGPGSEKLFF
V: TRBV5-1
size: -
D: -
J: TRBJ1-4

DNA: TGTGCCAGCAGCTTACCCCGAGCTAGCGGGGGCTACGAGCAGTACTTC
CDR3: CASSLPRASGGYEQYF
V: TRBV27
size: -
D: TRBD2
J: TRBJ2-7

DNA: TGCAGTGCTAGACGGGGAACGACCCAGTACTTC
CDR3: CSARRGTTQYF
V: TRBV20-1
size: -
D: -
J: TRBJ2-5

DNA: TGTGCCAGTAGTATAGTACGGGGGGAAGTCAATCAGCCCCAGCATTTT
CDR3: CASSIVRGEVNQPQHF
V: TRBV19
size: -
D: -
J: TRBJ1-5

DNA: TGTGCCAGCAGCCGACAACAGGGGGCGGGCACAGATACGCAGTATTTT
CDR3: CASSRQQGAGTDTQYF
V: TRBV28
size: -
D: TRBD1
J: TRBJ2-3

DNA: TGTGCCAGTAGTCTTAGCGGGATGGTTTACGAGCAGTACTTC
CDR3: CASSLSGMVYEQYF
V: TRBV19
size: -
D: TRBD2
J: TRBJ2-7

DNA: TGTGCCAGCAGGACAGGGGACCAAGAGACCCAGTACTTC
CDR3: CASRTGDQETQYF
V: TRBV6-5
size: -
D: TRBD1
J: TRBJ2-5

DNA: TGTGCCAGCAGCTTAGAGGGGAAGGGTGTAGGGGCTTTCTTT
CDR3: CASSLEGKGVGAFF
V: TRBV7-9
size: -
D: -
J: TRBJ1-1

DNA: TGTGCCAGCAGTCTACTAGCGGGAGGCACAGATACGCAGTATTTT
CDR3: CASSLLAGGTDTQYF
V: TRBV6-1
size: -
D: TRBD2
J: TRBJ2-3

DNA: TGTGCCAGCAGTAGACATGAAAACTATGGCTACACCTTC
CDR3: CASSRHENYGYTF
V: TRBV28
size: once
D: -
J: TRBJ1-2

DNA: TGTGCCAGCAGCCCATACCAGGGGAATGAGCAGTTCTTC
CDR3: CASSPYQGNEQFF
V: TRBV7-3
size: -
D: -
J: TRBJ2-1

DNA: TGTTCCAGCAGCTCCTCCGGGACAGGGCCTAACTATGGCTACACCTTC
CDR3: CSSSSSGTGPNYGYTF
V: TRBV7-9
size: -
D: TRBD1
J: TRBJ1-2

DNA: TGTGCCAGCAGTTTACGACTAGCGGCAAACAATGAGCAGTTCTTC
CDR3: CASSLRLAANNEQFF
V: TRBV27
size: -
D: TRBD2
J: TRBJ2-1

DNA: TGTGCCAGCAGCGCATCCGAGGTGGAGGGTGAAAAACTGTTTTTT
CDR3: CASSASEVEGEKLFF
V: TRBV7-9
size: -
D: -
J: TRBJ1-4

DNA: TGCGCCAGCAGTGAGTGGGGCGGGAGAGCAGGGGAGCAGTTCTTC
CDR3: CASSEWGGRAGEQFF
V: TRBV10-1
size: -
D: TRBD2
J: TRBJ2-1

DNA: TGTGCCAGCACGCCCCCGGGAAGTGACGAGCAGTACTTC
CDR3: CASTPPGSDEQYF
V: TRBV6-5
size: -
D: -
J: TRBJ2-7

DNA: TGCGCCAGCAGCCATGGCTTGTCGGGGACAGAAGCTTTCTTT
CDR3: CASSHGLSGTEAFF
V: TRBV4-1
size: -
D: -
J: TRBJ1-1

DNA: TGTGCCAGCAGCTTTTCGACAGCAAACAATCAGCCCCAGCATTTT
CDR3: CASSFSTANNQPQHF
V: TRBV7-8
size: -
D: -
J: TRBJ1-5

DNA: TGTTCCAGCAGCTCACGAGGGTTGGCTAGCGGGAGAGGATACAATGAGCAGTTCTTC
CDR3: CSSSSRGLASGRGYNEQFF
V: TRBV7-9
size: few
D: TRBD2
J: TRBJ2-1

DNA: TGTGCCAGCAGCTTAGCTACAGGGCCCTACGCCGGGGAGCTGTTTTTT
CDR3: CASSLATGPYAGELFF
V: TRBV7-6
size: -
D: -
J: TRBJ2-2

DNA: TGTGCCAGCAGCATCCCGACTAGCGATCGAGAGACCCAGTACTTC
CDR3: CASSIPTSDRETQYF
V: TRBV11-3
size: -
D: TRBD2
J: TRBJ2-5

DNA: TGTGCCAGCAGCTCGACAGGCTCTCTTTACAATGAGCAGTTCTTC
CDR3: CASSSTGSLYNEQFF
V: TRBV11-3
size: -
D: -
J: TRBJ2-1

DNA: TGTGCCAGCAGTTTAACGGGACAGGGGGGCCAGCCCCAGCATTTT
CDR3: CASSLTGQGGQPQHF
V: TRBV28
size: -
D: TRBD1
J: TRBJ1-5

DNA: TGTGCCAGCAGCTTAGCCGGGACTAGCCGTGCGGTAGGCAAAAACATTCAGTACTTC
CDR3: CASSLAGTSRAVGKNIQYF
V: TRBV7-2
size: -
D: TRBD2
J: TRBJ2-4

DNA: TGTGCCAGCAGTCACCCAGTGACTAGCGGCCCCTACGAGCAGTACTTC
CDR3: CASSHPVTSGPYEQYF
V: TRBV2
size: -
D: TRBD2
J: TRBJ2-7

DNA: TGTGCCAGCAGTGAAGACACAGGGATCTACGAGCAGTACTTC
CDR3: CASSEDTGIYEQYF
V: TRBV6-1
size: -
D: -
J: TRBJ2-7

DNA: TGTGCCAGCAGCCCTCCCCCAGGAACTGGTTCCTACGAGCAGTACTTC
CDR3: CASSPPPGTGSYEQYF
V: TRBV4-2
size: few
D: -
J: TRBJ2-7

DNA: TGTGCCAGCAGCCCCGCAGACAGGGGGGCTTCTGGAAACACCATATATTTT
CDR3: CASSPADRGASGNTIYF
V: TRBV11-3
size: -
D: TRBD1
J: TRBJ1-3

DNA: TGTGCCAGCAGCTTAGGTCGGGGGGGCTTTGAAAAACTGTTTTTT
CDR3: CASSLGRGGFEKLFF
V: TRBV11-2
size: -
D: -
J: TRBJ1-4

DNA: TGTGCCAGCAGTCCGGCAGGGCCCAACTATGGCTACACCTTC
CDR3: CASSPAGPNYGYTF
V: TRBV2
size: -
D: -
J: TRBJ1-2

DNA: TGTGCCACCAGCAACACAGGGGGTGAAGCTTTCTTT
CDR3: CATSNTGGEAFF
V: TRBV15
size: -
D: TRBD1
J: TRBJ1-1

DNA: TGCGCCAGCAGCAGGGGGCTGAACACTGAAGCTTTCTTT
CDR3: CASSRGLNTEAFF
V: TRBV5-1
size: -
D: TRBD1
J: TRBJ1-1

DNA: TGTGCCAGTAGTGTCTATGAGGGACAGGGGGCAAGAGGCTACACCTTC
CDR3: CASSVYEGQGARGYTF
V: TRBV19
size: -
D: TRBD1
J: TRBJ1-2

DNA: TGTGCCAGCAGCCAAGATTTGAGGGACACTGAAGCTTTCTTT
CDR3: CASSQDLRDTEAFF
V: TRBV4-2
size: -
D: -
J: TRBJ1-1

DNA: TGTGCCAGCAGCCAAGGGCTCACGACTAGCGCTACCGGGGAGCTGTTTTTT
CDR3: CASSQGLTTSATGELFF
V: TRBV14
size: -
D: TRBD2
J: TRBJ2-2

DNA: TGTGCCAGCTCACCAGCGGGAGTAGACGAGCAGTACTTC
CDR3: CASSPAGVDEQYF
V: TRBV18
size: -
D: TRBD2
J: TRBJ2-7